This record covers a single TCR beta chain. Its antigen remains unidentified. The entry originates in a study of high-grade serous ovarian cancer treatment subgroups. The study's findings and limits: Higher neoantigen levels went with greater TCR clonal relatedness. These tumor repertoires lack spatial information from bulk sequencing.

CDR3 size: 15 residues. Germline CDR1 and CDR2: MNHEY and SVGAGI. The ends were cut back, 4 bases at V and 6 bases at J, with 15 bases in the middle. Assay: immunoSEQ multiplex PCR; the TCRdb copy retains only in-frame clones and omits some. The top ten clones hold around 9.7% of a sample with about 5,000 clones, about 73% of them seen once. Tumor samples were obtained before definitive surgery or chemotherapy. The receptor comes from a human donor with high-grade serous ovarian cancer. V and J are TRBV6-5 and TRBJ1-4; D is uncertain. Sequenced: tumor tissue. Written as DNA, the CDR3 is TGTGCCAGCAGTTTCCAGTTCCCCGGGGATGAAAAACTGTTTTTT. Translated, it gives CASSFQFPGDEKLFF.